This TCR delta chain emerged from a study of gamma-delta T cells after stem cell transplantation. TCRdb reran clone calling via CATT on the RT-PCR reads. The sample lists under 1,500 delta-chain clones; roughly 5% were seen once. Trimming took 4 bases from V and 1 from J, leaving 18 bases between them. Germline V gives CDR1 GEAIGNYY, CDR2 EKD. The CDR3 consists of 16 residues. About this clone itself: This probably arose from a read error, given a far larger clone one base away. Other DNA sequences from this sample encode an identical CDR3 as well.

The chain combines TRDV2 with TRDJ1; D unresolved. The sample consisted of gamma-delta T cells. This clonotype originated in a human donor. It is not recorded whose cells these are; they may come from a transplant donor. The CDR3 sequence: CACDNLLGGVTDKLIF. In DNA, the CDR3 is TGTGCCTGTGATAATTTACTTGGTGGAGTCACCGATAAACTCATCTTT.